This T cell receptor (beta chain) was documented in a study of T-cell reconstitution after alpha-beta-depleted transplantation in children. Unique molecular identifiers were used to barcode this TCRbeta library. TCRdb redid the calling of the PCR reads with MiXCR, one entry per CDR3 protein. The sample includes about 580,000 distinct CDR3 sequences, roughly 23% of them seen just once. The CDR3 runs to 14 residues. Germline V gives CDR1 DFQATT, CDR2 SNEGSKA (reference sequence). The V end lost 6 bases, the J end lost 8 bases, and 17 bases lay between the germline ends. This clonotype was observed many times.

Here the sequenced sample was PBMCs, mostly from graft donor cells, taken 360 days after TCRalphabeta/CD19-depleted stem cell transplant. The chain is built from TRBV20-1 and TRBJ1-6; tentatively, D is TRBD1 (5 bases). The source of this sequence is a boy in the first two years of life who had a stem cell transplant for acute myeloid leukemia, so the T cells may come from the graft donor. CDR3 amino acids: CSAEAGTEDSPLHF. DNA for the CDR3: TGCAGTGCGGAAGCCGGGACGGAAGATTCACCCCTCCACTTT.